This T cell receptor (beta chain) was identified in a study of graft-versus-host responses after intestinal transplantation. V was shortened by 2 bases and J by 0 bases, with 6 bases between the two germline ends. The CDR3 totals 14 residues. The germline V gene encodes CDR1 KGHSH and CDR2 LQKENI. The repertoire was sequenced with immunoSEQ multiplex PCR; TCRdb's copy has only in-frame clones and lacks some. Here the sample spans some 40,000 clones, 85% to 95% being singletons. The starting material was PBMCs, obtained approximately 700 days after intestinal transplantation. The TCR comes from a human patient who received an intestinal transplant, so some T cells may come from the graft donor. This chain connects TRBV18 to TRBJ2-3; no definite D call. CDR3 coding DNA: TGTGCCAGCTCACCAACCCCTAGCACAGATACGCAGTATTTT. Amino acids: CASSPTPSTDTQYF. The full variable domain, completed using reference TRBV18 and TRBJ2-3, is NAGVMQNPRHLVRRRGQEARLRCSPMKGHSHVYWYRQLPEEGLKFMVYLQKENIIDESGMPKERFSAEFPKEGPSILRIQQVVRGDSAAYFCASSPTPSTDTQYFGPGTRLTVL.